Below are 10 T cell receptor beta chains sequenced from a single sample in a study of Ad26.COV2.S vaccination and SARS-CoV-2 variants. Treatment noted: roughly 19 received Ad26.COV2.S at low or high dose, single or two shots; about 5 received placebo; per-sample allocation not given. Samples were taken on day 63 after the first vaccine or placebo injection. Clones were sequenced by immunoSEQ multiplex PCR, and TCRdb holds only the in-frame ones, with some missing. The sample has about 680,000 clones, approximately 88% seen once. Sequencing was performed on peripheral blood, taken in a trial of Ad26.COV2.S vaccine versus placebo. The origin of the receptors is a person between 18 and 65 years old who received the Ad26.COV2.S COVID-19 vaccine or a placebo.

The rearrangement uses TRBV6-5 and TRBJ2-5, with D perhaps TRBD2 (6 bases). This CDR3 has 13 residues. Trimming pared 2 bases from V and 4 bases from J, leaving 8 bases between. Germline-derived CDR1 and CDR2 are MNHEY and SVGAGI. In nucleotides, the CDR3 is TGTGCCAGCAGTTACAGGGGAGGAGAGACCCAGTACTTC. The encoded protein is CASSYRGGETQYF.

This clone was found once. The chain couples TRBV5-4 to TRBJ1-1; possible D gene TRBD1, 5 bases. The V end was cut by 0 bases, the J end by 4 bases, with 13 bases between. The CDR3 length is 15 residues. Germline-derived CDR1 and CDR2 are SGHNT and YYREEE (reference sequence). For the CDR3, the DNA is TGTGCCAGCAGCTTGGCCGGGGGTAGGGGCACTGAAGCTTTCTTT. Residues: CASSLAGGRGTEAFF.

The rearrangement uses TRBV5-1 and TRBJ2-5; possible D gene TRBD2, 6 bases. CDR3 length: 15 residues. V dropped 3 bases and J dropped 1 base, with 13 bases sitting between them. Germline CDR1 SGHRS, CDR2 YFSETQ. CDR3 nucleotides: TGCGCCAGCAGCTCTAGCGCGCAACTCCAAGAGACCCAGTACTTC. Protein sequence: CASSSSAQLQETQYF.

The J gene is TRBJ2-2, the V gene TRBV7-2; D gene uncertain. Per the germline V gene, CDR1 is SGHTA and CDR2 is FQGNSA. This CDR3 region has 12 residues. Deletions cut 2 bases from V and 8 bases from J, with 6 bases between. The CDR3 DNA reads TGTGCCAGCAGCTTACTTTGGGGGGAGCTGTTTTTT. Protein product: CASSLLWGELFF.

Here the CDR3 DNA reads TGTGCCATCAGTGCTTGGGGGGGACCCTCCTATAATTCACCCCTCCACTTT. Translated, it gives CAISAWGGPSYNSPLHF. This chain links TRBV10-3 with TRBJ1-6; maybe TRBD1 (5 bases). Trimming pared 4 bases from V and 0 bases from J, leaving 13 bases between. CDR1 and CDR2 from the germline V gene are ENHRY and SYGVKD. CDR3 length: 17 amino acids.

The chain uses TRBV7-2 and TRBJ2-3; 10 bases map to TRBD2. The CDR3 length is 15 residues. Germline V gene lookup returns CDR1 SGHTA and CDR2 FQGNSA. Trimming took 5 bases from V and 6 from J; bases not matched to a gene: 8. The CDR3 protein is CASSVTGTSEDTQYF. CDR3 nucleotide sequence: TGTGCCAGCAGCGTAACCGGGACTAGCGAGGATACGCAGTATTTT.

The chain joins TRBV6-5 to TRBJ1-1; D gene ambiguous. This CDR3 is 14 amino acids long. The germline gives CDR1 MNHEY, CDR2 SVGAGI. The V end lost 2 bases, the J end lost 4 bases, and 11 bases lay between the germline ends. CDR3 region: CASSYVPGSTEAFF. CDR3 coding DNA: TGTGCCAGCAGTTACGTACCCGGGAGCACTGAAGCTTTCTTT.

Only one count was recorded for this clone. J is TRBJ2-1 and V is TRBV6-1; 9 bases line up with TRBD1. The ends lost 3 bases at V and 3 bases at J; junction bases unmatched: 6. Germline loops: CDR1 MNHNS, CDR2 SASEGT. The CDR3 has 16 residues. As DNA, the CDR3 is TGTGCCAGCAGTGATCACCCGGGACAGGGCTACAATGAGCAGTTCTTC. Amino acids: CASSDHPGQGYNEQFF.

In DNA form, the CDR3 reads TGTGCCAGCAGCAAAACCCCGCCGTCCTACGAGCAGTACTTC. Encoded protein: CASSKTPPSYEQYF. The chain uses TRBV5-4 and TRBJ2-7; D ambiguous. Germline lookup yields CDR1 SGHNT and CDR2 YYREEE (reference sequence). This CDR3 comprises 14 residues. The V end lost 4 bases, the J end lost 1 base, and 12 bases lay between the germline ends.

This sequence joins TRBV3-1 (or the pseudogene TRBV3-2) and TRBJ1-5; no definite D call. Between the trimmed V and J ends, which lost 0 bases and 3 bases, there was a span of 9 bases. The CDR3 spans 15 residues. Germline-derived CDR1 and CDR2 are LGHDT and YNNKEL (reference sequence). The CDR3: CASSQDPTFNQPQHF. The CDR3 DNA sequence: TGTGCCAGCAGCCAAGATCCCACATTCAATCAGCCCCAGCATTTT.